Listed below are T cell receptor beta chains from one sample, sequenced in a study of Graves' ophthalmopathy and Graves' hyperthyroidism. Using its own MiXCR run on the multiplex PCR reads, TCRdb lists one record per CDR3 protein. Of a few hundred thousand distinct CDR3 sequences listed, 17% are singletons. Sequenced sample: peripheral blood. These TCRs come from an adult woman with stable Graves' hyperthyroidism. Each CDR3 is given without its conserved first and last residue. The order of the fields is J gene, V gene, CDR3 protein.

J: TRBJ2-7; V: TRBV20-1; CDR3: SARDPLGLAGKPPYEQY
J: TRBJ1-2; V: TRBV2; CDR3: ASSEQGSQYGYT
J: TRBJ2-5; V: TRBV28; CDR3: ASSGTGQGETQY
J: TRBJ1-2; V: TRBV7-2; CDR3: ASSLGGARGHNGYT
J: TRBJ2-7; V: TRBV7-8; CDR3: ASSSPTVEQY
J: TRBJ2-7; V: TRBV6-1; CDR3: ASKSGRVGSYEQY
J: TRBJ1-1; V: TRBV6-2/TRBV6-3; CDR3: ASSYAYRGRRTEAF
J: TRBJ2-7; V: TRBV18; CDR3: ASSPSDSPLQY
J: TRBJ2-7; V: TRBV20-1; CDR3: SARSRRERDSSNEQY
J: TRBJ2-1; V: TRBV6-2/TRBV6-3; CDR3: ASSPFSGSMYNEQF
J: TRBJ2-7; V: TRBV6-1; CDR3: ASSQSGGRYEQY
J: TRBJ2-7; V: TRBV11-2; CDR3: ASSLREREFLLSYEQY
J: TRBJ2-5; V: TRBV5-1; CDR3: ASSLAGGLAGGEETQY
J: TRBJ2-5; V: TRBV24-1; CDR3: ATSGTEETQY
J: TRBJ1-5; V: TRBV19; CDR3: ASSIGPQPQH
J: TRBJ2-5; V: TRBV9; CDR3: ASSVELAEETQY
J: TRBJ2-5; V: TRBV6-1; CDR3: ASAPILETQY
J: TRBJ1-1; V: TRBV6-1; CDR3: ASSANLGNTEAF
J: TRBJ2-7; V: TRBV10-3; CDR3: AISAQTSGRGVGQY
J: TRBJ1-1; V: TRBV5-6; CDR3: ASSLQGTQLHTEAF
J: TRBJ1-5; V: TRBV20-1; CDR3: SASSVRVSVNQPQH
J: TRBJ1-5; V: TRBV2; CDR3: ASSIGVIQPQH
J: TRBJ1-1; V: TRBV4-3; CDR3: ASSQDVSTINTEAF
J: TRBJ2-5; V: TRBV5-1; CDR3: ASKRDSETQY
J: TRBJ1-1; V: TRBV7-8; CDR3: ASSFDQNTEAF
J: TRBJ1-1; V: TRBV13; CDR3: ASSKGHEAF
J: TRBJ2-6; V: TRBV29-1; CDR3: SVLGESGANVLT
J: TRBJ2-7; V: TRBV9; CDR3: ASSVGPTGDFYEQY
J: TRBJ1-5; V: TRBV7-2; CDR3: ASSSQGDQPQH
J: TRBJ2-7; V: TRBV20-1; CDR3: SATRGDSSYEQY
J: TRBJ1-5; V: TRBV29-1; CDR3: SVSTGTVSNQPQH
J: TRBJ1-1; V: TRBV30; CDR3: AWSPTGHPNTEAF
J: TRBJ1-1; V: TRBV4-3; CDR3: ASSQGVSTINTEAF
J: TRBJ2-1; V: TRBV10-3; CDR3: AISDRVAGNNEQF
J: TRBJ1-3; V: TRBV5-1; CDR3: ASSLQGMSGNTIY
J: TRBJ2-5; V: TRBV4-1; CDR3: ASSQDEGRETQY
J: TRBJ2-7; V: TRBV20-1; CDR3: SATVPGSHSYEQY
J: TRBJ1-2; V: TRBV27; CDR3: ASSFSGQVYGYT
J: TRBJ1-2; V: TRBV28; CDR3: ASSSGQGFRGYT
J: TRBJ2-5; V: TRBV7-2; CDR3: ASSLNRGAETQY
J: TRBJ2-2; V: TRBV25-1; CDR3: DSSVGRYTGELF
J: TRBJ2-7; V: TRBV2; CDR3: ASGASRYEQY
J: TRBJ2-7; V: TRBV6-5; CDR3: ASSYGQGNEQY
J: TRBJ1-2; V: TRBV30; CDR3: AWNPGTWDGYT
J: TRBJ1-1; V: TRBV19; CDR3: ASRHDRGRTEAF
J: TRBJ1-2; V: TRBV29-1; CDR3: SAGGTATNYGYT
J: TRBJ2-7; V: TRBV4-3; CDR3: ASSPSAGGIYEQY
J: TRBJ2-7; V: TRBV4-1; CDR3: ASSHVPGQGYEQY
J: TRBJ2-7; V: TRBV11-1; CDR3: ASSLPTGTNTYEQY
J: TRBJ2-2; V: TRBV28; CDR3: ASSSYSGTGVLGELF
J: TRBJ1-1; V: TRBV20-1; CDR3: SARQGQAMNTEAF
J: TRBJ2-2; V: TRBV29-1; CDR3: SGCTAAGTGELF
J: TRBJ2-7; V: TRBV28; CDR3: ASSAFRDSTFYEQY
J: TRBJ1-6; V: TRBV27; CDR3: ASSLEGYPDSPLH
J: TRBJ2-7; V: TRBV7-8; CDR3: ASSEREAYEQY